This T cell receptor (beta chain) is drawn from a study of blood T cell repertoires in COVID-19 (TCRdb year 2020). Regarding the study in general: The collaborator samples originated in the United States, Italy and Spain and spanned the acute and convalescent phases of COVID-19. The prospective study material was composed of cDNA or gDNA derived from T cells, B-cell-depleted T cells, or PBMCs. The dataset comprised deeply sampled blood TCRbeta repertoires from subjects exposed to, actively infected with, or recovered from COVID-19. The repertoires were released in a freely available public database intended as a resource for research on the immune response to SARS-CoV-2. Samples were obtained from the ongoing ImmuneRACE study (first 160 participants) and from over a thousand subjects provided by 6 global collaborators. A de-identified subject ID, COVID-19 status, age in years and sex were almost always included in the sample metadata. HLA class I and class II types, where available, came from metadata supplied by the sample provider rather than from assay-based typing. The full study reports these points: The amount of clinical and demographic metadata varied by source and participant and was provided uncurated.

TCRbeta CDR3 regions were amplified from genomic DNA by means of the immunoSEQ Assay, a bias-controlled multiplex PCR. The paper's data handling went like this. The number of nucleated cells in each sample was estimated from the amplification of reference gene primers within the assay. Sequence reads were collapsed and filtered to measure the absolute abundance of every unique TCRbeta CDR3 rearrangement. For each sample, productive Simpson clonality was calculated by taking the square root of Simpson's diversity index across productive rearrangements. TCRdb took this table from immuneACCESS and kept in-frame rearrangements with V and J called. Such tables lack part of the clones; where checked against another copy, unresolved V genes explain under half of the gap, and the rest is unexplained. That table supplies the V and J calls and clone size; D and trimming were determined from the DNA. The sample table holds 220,000 or so clones, of which around 84% were seen once. The top ten clonotypes cover about 20% of the sample.

The collaborating institutions used their own protocols to collect whole blood in K2EDTA tubes. For TCRbeta analysis, collaborator samples were shipped as frozen whole blood, as isolated PBMCs, or as DNA extracted from either sample type. Sequences LNHDA (CDR1) and SQIVND (CDR2) are obtained from the germline V gene (reference sequence). Cut back by 3 bases and 7 bases, the V and J ends lie 15 bases apart. The CDR3 runs 14 residues from the cysteine to the phenylalanine. Just the 42-base CDR3 DNA is kept, in frame starting at base 1. The sample holds a few counts of this clone. The specificity of this receptor is unknown. Per-base qualities were not stored, and no clone one base away is much larger.

Material for sequencing was peripheral blood. The clonotype originates from a man aged 25-45 years with active or convalescent COVID-19. Recombination connected TRBV19 to TRBJ1-2; 6 matching bases give a weak D call of TRBD1. This receptor carries the CDR3 CASSIQQGRGGYTF. The sequence in DNA is TGTGCCAGTAGTATTCAACAGGGACGGGGTGGCTACACCTTC.